The sample holds many counts of the clone carrying this TCR beta chain. The data were taken from a study of CD4 and CD8 cells across lung adenocarcinoma regions. TCRdb passed the PCR reads through MiXCR, listing each CDR3 protein once. This sample has fewer than 15,000 distinct CDR3 sequences, with approximately 50% found just once. This CDR3 has 13 amino acids. After removal of 4 bases from V and 6 bases from J, the junction contained 7 bases not matched to a gene. Germline CDR1 reads GTSNPN; CDR2 reads SVGIG (reference sequence). Localized lung adenocarcinoma, a non-small cell lung cancer, affected the donors.

The TCR comes from a female donor with lung adenocarcinoma. The CD4 and CD8 labels of this study may be unreliable. Source material: CD8+ T cells from the margin of a lung tumor. The genes are TRBV30 and TRBJ2-5; 8 nucleotides agree with TRBD1. The CDR3: CAWTRGQGKTQYF. In DNA form, the CDR3 reads TGTGCCTGGACACGAGGACAGGGCAAGACCCAGTACTTC.